Sequencing of this T cell receptor (beta chain) was carried out in a study of blood T cell repertoires in COVID-19. Enrollment of patients from Seattle took place during active infection, with longitudinal follow-up. Assay used: immunoSEQ multiplex PCR; TCRdb lists only in-frame clones, some missing. The sample has about 170,000 clones; 86% are singletons. Trimming took off 0 bases at V and 4 bases at J, with 10 bases between the two ends. CDR3 length: 15 residues. Germline V CDR1 and CDR2: LGHDT, YNNKEL (reference sequence). The rearrangement joins TRBV3-1 (or the pseudogene TRBV3-2) to TRBJ1-3, with D unclear. This clonotype was obtained from a woman aged 55-69 years with COVID-19, enrolled during active disease. The sequenced material came from peripheral blood. The CDR3 spells CASSQDLRPGNTIYF. The DNA of the CDR3 is TGTGCCAGCAGCCAAGATCTGCGGCCAGGAAACACCATATATTTT.